These 12 T cell receptor beta chains came from one sample sequenced in a study of T-cell reconstitution after alpha-beta-depleted transplantation in children (dated by TCRdb to the mid-2010s). The meaning of the sample's treatment or condition label: allogeneic hematopoietic cell transplantation with graft depleted of TCRalphabeta T cells and CD19 B cells. The library came from PCR. TCRdb lists the instrument as Illumina HiSeq 2500. To normalize quantification of the TCRbeta repertoire, the TCR libraries were built with molecular barcoding that relied on unique molecular identifiers. Using fastp trimming at Q25 and MiXCR clonotype assembly, TCRdb reanalyzed the public sequencing data and kept in-frame beta chains. Here each entry gathers all rows of one CDR3 protein and keeps the most common genes and DNA. The sample table shows 530,000 or so distinct CDR3 sequences, and over 20% are seen once. The biggest ten clones account for around 36% of the sample.

Specimen: PBMCs, collected before TCRalphabeta/CD19-depleted stem cell transplant. All receptors come from a boy under two years old with Wiskott-Aldrich syndrome, due to receive a stem cell transplant.

The chain employs TRBV5-1 and TRBJ2-7; 12 nucleotides match TRBD1. V trimming: 3 bases; J trimming: 2 bases; junction bases outside the gene matches: 9. This CDR3 spans 17 amino acids. Germline CDR1 SGHRS, CDR2 YFSETQ. This CDR3 is CASSSWDRGLPTYEQYF. CDR3 bases: TGCGCCAGCAGCTCTTGGGACAGGGGGCTTCCCACCTACGAGCAGTACTTC.

The chain employs TRBV4-1 and TRBJ2-7; 8 nucleotides align to TRBD1. This CDR3 spans 16 amino acids. Germline V gene lookup returns CDR1 MGHRA and CDR2 YSYEKL. Trimming cost V 0 bases and J 3 bases; bases outside gene matches: 7. The CDR3 is CASSQDADRVGYEQYF. CDR3 in DNA: TGCGCCAGCAGCCAAGATGCGGACAGGGTGGGCTACGAGCAGTACTTC.

V usage is TRBV5-1 and J usage is TRBJ2-1, with 7 nucleotides matching TRBD2. V lost 5 bases to trimming and J lost 0 bases; unmatched junction nucleotides: 5. CDR3 length: 15 amino acids. Germline values: CDR1 SGHRS, CDR2 YFSETQ. The CDR3 region has the DNA TGCGCCAGCAGAGCGGGGAGTCCCTCCTACAATGAGCAGTTCTTC. Its translation: CASRAGSPSYNEQFF.

A single count supports this clonotype. The chain is built from TRBV30 and TRBJ2-1, with D tentatively TRBD1 (5 bases). Per germline, CDR1 GTSNPN and CDR2 SVGIG (reference sequence). This CDR3 is 12 amino acids long. The V end was cut by 2 bases, the J end by 12 bases, with 14 bases between. CDR3 amino acids: CAWSPTLGVQFF. The CDR3 DNA is TGTGCCTGGAGTCCCACGCTAGGGGTGCAGTTCTTC.

This chain connects TRBV20-1 to TRBJ1-2; D remains unclear. The length of the CDR3 is 12 residues. Germline CDR1 reads DFQATT; CDR2 reads SNEGSKA (reference sequence). V lost 0 bases and J 2 bases, leaving 4 bases between the germline ends. The CDR3 here is CSARDPNYGYTF. CDR3 DNA: TGCAGTGCTAGAGATCCGAACTATGGCTACACCTTC.

This clonotype was seen only a few times. The chain combines TRBV29-1 with TRBJ2-3, with D perhaps assigned TRBD1 or TRBD2 (6 bases each). CDR3 size: 13 residues. Germline V gene sequence: CDR1 SQVTM, CDR2 ANQGSEA. V was clipped by 8 bases and J by 0 bases, with 12 bases between them. In DNA, the CDR3 is TGCAGCACCCGGGGGCGGAGCACAGATACGCAGTATTTT. Its protein product is CSTRGRSTDTQYF.

The genes are TRBV9 and TRBJ1-2; D perhaps matches TRBD1 (5 bases). The CDR3 contains 15 residues. V lost 0 bases to trimming and J lost 4 bases, with 13 bases between them. Germline V CDR1 and CDR2: SGDLS, YYNGEE. This CDR3 is CASSVGNSGTYGYTF. CDR3 nucleotides: TGTGCCAGCAGCGTAGGAAATTCAGGGACCTATGGCTACACCTTC.

This chain connects TRBV27 to TRBJ1-5, with D tentatively TRBD1 (5 bases). This CDR3 has 17 amino acids. In germline, CDR1 is MNHEY, CDR2 SMNVEV (reference sequence). Trimming stripped 5 bases from V and 0 bases from J, with 17 bases between. DNA of the CDR3: TGTGCCAGCAGTCGAGACAGAATAACTTATAGCAATCAGCCCCAGCATTTT. Protein: CASSRDRITYSNQPQHF.

The chain is built from TRBV5-6 and TRBJ2-7, with 8 nucleotides matching TRBD1. The CDR3 is 12 amino acids. V was clipped by 6 bases and J by 5 bases; unmatched bases: 4. Germline-derived CDR1 and CDR2 are SGHDT and YYEEEE. CDR3 residues: CASKGQGNEQYF. The DNA for the CDR3 is TGTGCCAGCAAAGGACAGGGCAACGAGCAGTACTTC.

This clonotype was counted a few times. The chain employs TRBV12-3 or TRBV12-4 and TRBJ2-1; 8 bases align to TRBD2. The CDR3 is made up of 15 amino acids. The V and J ends lost 5 bases and 4 bases, in that order; junction bases with no gene match: 7. CDR3: CASSLTGTRYNEQFF. CDR3 nucleotides: TGTGCCAGCAGTCTCACCGGGACTAGATACAATGAGCAGTTCTTC.

V is TRBV27 and J is TRBJ2-7; D not certain. This CDR3 contains 15 residues. Germline V gene data show CDR1 as MNHEY and CDR2 as SMNVEV (reference sequence). Trimming pared 6 bases from V and 0 bases from J, leaving 15 bases between. CDR3 nucleotides: TGTGCCAGCAGCTTTTGGTCCCACAGCTCCTACGAGCAGTACTTC. As protein: CASSFWSHSSYEQYF.

This clonotype showed up just a few times. V and J are TRBV5-1 and TRBJ2-5; perhaps TRBD1 as D (5 bases). Trimming shortened V by 2 bases and J by 4 bases, and 12 bases separated the two germline ends. This CDR3 spans 14 amino acids. Germline V gene sequence: CDR1 SGHRS, CDR2 YFSETQ. CDR3 sequence (DNA): TGCGCCAGCAGCTTCCGTCAGGGTGGAGAGACCCAGTACTTC. It translates to CASSFRQGGETQYF.